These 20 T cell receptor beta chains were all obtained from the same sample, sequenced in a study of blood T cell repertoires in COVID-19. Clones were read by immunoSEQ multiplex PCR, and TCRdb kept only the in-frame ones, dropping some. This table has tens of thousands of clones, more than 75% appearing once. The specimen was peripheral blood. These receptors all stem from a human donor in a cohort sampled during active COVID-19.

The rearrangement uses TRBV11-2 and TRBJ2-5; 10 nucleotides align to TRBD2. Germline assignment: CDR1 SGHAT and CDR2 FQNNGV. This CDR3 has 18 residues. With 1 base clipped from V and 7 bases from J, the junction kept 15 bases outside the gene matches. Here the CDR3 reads CASSLVSPRLAGAVTQYF. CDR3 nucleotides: TGTGCCAGCAGCTTAGTCTCCCCGAGGCTAGCGGGAGCGGTGACCCAGTACTTC.

The CDR3 reads CASSPGLLSSGELFF. The DNA for the CDR3 is TGTGCCTCCTCCCCGGGACTTTTGAGCTCCGGGGAGCTGTTTTTT. The chain employs TRBV9 and TRBJ2-2; tentatively, D is TRBD2 (6 bases). Per the germline V gene, CDR1 is SGDLS and CDR2 is YYNGEE. V was clipped by 10 bases and J by 6 bases, with 22 bases between them. This CDR3 comprises 15 residues.

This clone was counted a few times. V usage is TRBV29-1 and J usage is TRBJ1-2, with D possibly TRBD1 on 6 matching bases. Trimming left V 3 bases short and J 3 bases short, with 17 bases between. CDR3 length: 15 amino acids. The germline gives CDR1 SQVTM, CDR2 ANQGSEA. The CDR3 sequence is CSVDSTQGVDYGYTF. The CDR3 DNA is TGCAGCGTTGATTCCACACAGGGAGTCGACTATGGCTACACCTTC.

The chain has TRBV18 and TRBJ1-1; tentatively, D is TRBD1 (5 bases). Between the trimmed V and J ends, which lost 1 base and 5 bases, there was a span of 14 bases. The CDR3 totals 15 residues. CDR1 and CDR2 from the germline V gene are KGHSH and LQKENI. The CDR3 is CASSPRSAGETEAFF. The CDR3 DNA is TGTGCCAGCTCACCACGGTCAGCGGGGGAAACTGAAGCTTTCTTT.

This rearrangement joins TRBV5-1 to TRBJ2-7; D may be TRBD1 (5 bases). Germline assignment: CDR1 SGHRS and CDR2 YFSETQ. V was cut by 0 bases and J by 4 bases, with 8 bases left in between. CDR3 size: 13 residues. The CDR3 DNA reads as TGCGCCAGCAGCTTGGGGGGCGGATACGAGCAGTACGTC. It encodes CASSLGGGYEQYV.

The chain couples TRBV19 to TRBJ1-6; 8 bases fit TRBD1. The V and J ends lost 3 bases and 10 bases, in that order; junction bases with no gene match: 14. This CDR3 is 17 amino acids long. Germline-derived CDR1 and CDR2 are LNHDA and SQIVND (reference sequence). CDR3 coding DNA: TGTGCCAGTAGTATCGTGGCAATTGGACAGGGCGAGTCACCCCTCCACTTT. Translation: CASSIVAIGQGESPLHF.

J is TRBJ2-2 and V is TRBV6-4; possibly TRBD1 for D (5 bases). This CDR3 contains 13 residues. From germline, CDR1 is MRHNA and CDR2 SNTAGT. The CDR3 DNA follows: TGTGTCCTTTTGGACACCGACACCGGGGAGCTGTTTTTT. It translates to CVLLDTDTGELFF.

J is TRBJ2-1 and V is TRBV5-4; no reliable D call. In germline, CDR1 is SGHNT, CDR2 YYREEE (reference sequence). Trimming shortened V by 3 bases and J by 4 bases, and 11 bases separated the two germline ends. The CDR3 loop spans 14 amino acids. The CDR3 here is CASSSGTLYNEQFF. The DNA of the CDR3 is TGTGCCAGCAGCTCGGGTACTCTATACAATGAGCAGTTCTTC.

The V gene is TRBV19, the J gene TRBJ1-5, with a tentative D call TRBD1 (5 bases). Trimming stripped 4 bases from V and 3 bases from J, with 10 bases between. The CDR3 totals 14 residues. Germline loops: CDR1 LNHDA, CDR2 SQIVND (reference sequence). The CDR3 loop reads CASSSQGSNQPQHF. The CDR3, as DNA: TGTGCCAGTAGTAGCCAGGGCTCCAATCAGCCCCAGCATTTT.

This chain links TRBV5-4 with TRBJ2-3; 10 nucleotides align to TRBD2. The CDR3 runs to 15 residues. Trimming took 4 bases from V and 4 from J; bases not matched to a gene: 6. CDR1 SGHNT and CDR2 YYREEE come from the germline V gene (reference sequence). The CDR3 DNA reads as TGTGCCAGCAGCCCCTTAGCGGGAGGAGCAGATACGCAGTATTTT. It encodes CASSPLAGGADTQYF.

This CDR3 is CASGEGGSYEQYF. The CDR3 nucleotides are TGTGCCAGTGGGGAGGGGGGCTCCTACGAGCAGTACTTC. The rearrangement links TRBV19 to TRBJ2-7; possible D gene TRBD2, 7 bases. V was cut by 8 bases and J by 0 bases, with 11 bases left in between. The CDR3 extends over 13 amino acids. Germline V CDR1 and CDR2: LNHDA, SQIVND (reference sequence).

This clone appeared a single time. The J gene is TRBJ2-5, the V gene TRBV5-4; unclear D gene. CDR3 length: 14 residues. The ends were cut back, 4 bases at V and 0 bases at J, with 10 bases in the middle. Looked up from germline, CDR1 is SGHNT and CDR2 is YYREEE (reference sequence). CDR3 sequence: CASSAEINQETQYF. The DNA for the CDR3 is TGTGCCAGCAGCGCCGAGATCAACCAAGAGACCCAGTACTTC.

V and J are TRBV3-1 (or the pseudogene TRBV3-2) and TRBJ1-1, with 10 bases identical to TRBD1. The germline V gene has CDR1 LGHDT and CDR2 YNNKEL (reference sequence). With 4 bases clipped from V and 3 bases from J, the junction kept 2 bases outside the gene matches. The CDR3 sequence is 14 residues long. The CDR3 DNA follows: TGTGCCAGCAGCCTAGGACAGGGGGACACTGAAGCTTTCTTT. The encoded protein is CASSLGQGDTEAFF.

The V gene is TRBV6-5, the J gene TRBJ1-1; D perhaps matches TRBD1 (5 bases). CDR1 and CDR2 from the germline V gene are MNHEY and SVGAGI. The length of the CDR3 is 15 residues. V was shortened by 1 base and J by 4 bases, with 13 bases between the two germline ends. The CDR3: CASSYWSRGSTEAFF. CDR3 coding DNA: TGTGCCAGCAGTTACTGGTCGCGGGGGAGCACTGAAGCTTTCTTT.

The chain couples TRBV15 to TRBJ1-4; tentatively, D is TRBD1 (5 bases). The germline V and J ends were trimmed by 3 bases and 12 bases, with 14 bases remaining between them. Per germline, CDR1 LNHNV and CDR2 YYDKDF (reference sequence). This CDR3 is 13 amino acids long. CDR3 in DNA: TGTGCCACCAGCAGCCGGCCAGGGTCGCAACTGTTTTTT. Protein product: CATSSRPGSQLFF.

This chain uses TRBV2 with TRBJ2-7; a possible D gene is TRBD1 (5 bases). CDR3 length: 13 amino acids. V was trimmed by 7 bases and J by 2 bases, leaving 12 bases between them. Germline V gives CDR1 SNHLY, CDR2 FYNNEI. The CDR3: CASTSKQAYEQYF. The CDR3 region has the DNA TGTGCCAGCACTTCGAAACAGGCCTACGAGCAGTACTTC. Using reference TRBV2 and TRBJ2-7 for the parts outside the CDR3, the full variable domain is EPEVTQTPSHQVTQMGQEVILRCVPISNHLYFYWYRQILGQKVEFLVSFYNNEISEKSEIFDDQFSVERPDGSNFTLKIRSTKLEDSAMYFCASTSKQAYEQYFGPGTRLTVT.

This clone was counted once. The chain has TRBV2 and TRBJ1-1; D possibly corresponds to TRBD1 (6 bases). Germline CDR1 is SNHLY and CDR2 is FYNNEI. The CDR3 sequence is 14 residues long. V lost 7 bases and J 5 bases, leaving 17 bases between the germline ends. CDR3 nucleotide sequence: TGTGCCAGCAATCCACAGGGCGCGAGAACTGAAGCTTTCTTT. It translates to CASNPQGARTEAFF. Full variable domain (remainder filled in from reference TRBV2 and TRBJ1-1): EPEVTQTPSHQVTQMGQEVILRCVPISNHLYFYWYRQILGQKVEFLVSFYNNEISEKSEIFDDQFSVERPDGSNFTLKIRSTKLEDSAMYFCASNPQGARTEAFFGQGTRLTVV.

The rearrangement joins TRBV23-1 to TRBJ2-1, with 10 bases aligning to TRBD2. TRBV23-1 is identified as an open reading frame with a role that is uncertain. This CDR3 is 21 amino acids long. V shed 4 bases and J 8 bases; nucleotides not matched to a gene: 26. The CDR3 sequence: CASSLPGGLNLSAAGGDEQFF. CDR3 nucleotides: TGCGCCAGCAGTCTACCAGGGGGTTTAAACCTAAGTGCAGCGGGAGGGGATGAGCAGTTCTTC.

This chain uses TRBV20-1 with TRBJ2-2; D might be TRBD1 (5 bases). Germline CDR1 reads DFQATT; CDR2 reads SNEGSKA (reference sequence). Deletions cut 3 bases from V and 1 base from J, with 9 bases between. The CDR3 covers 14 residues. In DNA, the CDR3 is TGCAGTGCTAGTTGGGGCAGGAACACCGGGGAGCTGTTTTTT. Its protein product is CSASWGRNTGELFF.

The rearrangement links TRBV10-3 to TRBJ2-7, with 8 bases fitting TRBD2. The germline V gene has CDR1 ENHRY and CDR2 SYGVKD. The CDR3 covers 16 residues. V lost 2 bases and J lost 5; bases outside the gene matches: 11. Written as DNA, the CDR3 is TGTGCCATCAGTGAGCCTGAAGGAGCGGGAGTCGACGAGCAGTACTTC. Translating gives CAISEPEGAGVDEQYF.